Given below is one TCR beta chain in context. The data were obtained in a study of blood T cell repertoires in COVID-19. Across the study: Material from acute and convalescent COVID-19 was sourced from the United States, Italy and Spain.

The CDR3 runs to 13 residues. The ends were cut back, 7 bases at V and 7 bases at J, with 16 bases in the middle. Assay used: immunoSEQ multiplex PCR; TCRdb lists only in-frame clones, some missing. The data show fewer than 400,000 clones, 87% seen once. Sequenced material: PBMCs or T cells enriched from blood (not recorded which). The TCR was taken from a woman aged 18-29 years who had recovered from COVID-19. V is TRBV12-3 or TRBV12-4 and J is TRBJ1-1, with a possible D match to TRBD1 (6 bases). The CDR3 here is CASTPDRLSEAFF. The CDR3 DNA is TGTGCCAGCACCCCCGACAGGCTTAGTGAAGCTTTCTTT.